This TCR beta chain was found in a study of cytomegalovirus exposure and HLA in healthy donors. Sequenced by immunoSEQ multiplex PCR; TCRdb stores in-frame clones only, minus some. Of about 130,000 clones in the sample, approximately 89% were seen once. The CDR3 loop spans 13 amino acids. Germline CDR1 SGHTA, CDR2 FQGNSA. Trimming took off 4 bases at V and 8 bases at J, with 13 bases between the two ends. Study observations and caveats: Researchers counted around 170 TCR beta chains as cytomegalovirus-associated. The dataset shows that most TCR sequences were rare, while some public TCRs occurred in many donors. Reports showed the classifier diagnosing cytomegalovirus status with high specificity and sensitivity.

The sample holds one count of this clone. As yet, its antigen is unknown. The chain has TRBV7-2 and TRBJ2-3; maybe TRBD2 (6 bases). This clonotype originated in a man aged 25 to 40 in good health and CMV-seronegative. Sequenced input: PBMCs. CDR3 sequence (DNA): TGTGCCAGCAGCTCGGGGGTGACAACTACGCAGTATTTT. Translated, it gives CASSSGVTTTQYF.